This is a list of T cell receptor beta chains from one sample in a study of prognosis after radiotherapy for stage I lung cancer. Each CDR3 protein gets one entry after TCRdb re-called the multiplex PCR reads with MiXCR. Of 50,000 or so distinct CDR3 sequences in the sample, about a third were seen once. The material was PBMCs, obtained before or after stereotactic body radiation therapy (not recorded which). The source of these receptors is a donor over 45 with non-small cell lung cancer. The CDR3 runs from the conserved cysteine through the conserved F or W. Fields, in order: clone size, D gene, V gene, J gene, CDR3 DNA, CDR3 protein. A D gene is named only where the DNA matches it firmly. A row's size may be missing; if present it is once, few, many or a size class.

>few|-|TRBV19|TRBJ2-1
TGTGCCAGTAGTATGAGAAGCTTAGGCTACAATGAGCAGTTCTTC
CASSMRSLGYNEQFF
>many|-|TRBV12-3/TRBV12-4|TRBJ2-5
TGTGCCAGCAGTTGGATTCAGTCCCCCGAGACCCAGTACTTC
CASSWIQSPETQYF
>-|TRBD1|TRBV24-1|TRBJ2-3
TGTGCCACCAGTGATCAACCGGGACAGAGCACAGATACGCAGTATTTT
CATSDQPGQSTDTQYF
>many|-|TRBV19|TRBJ1-1
TGTGCCAGTAGTATAATTGGGATAACAGCGATAGGTTGGGCTTTCTTT
CASSIIGITAIGWAFF
>many|-|TRBV2|TRBJ1-1
TGTGCCAGCAGTAACGGTATGAACACTGAAGCTTTCTTT
CASSNGMNTEAFF
>few|TRBD2|TRBV7-6|TRBJ2-2
TGTGCCAGCCGGGGGGGTTCGAACACCGGGGAGCTGTTTTTT
CASRGGSNTGELFF
>-|TRBD2|TRBV6-1|TRBJ2-7
TGTGACAGCTTTTTTACCGGGACTAGTCCCCCTCAGCAGTACTTC
CDSFFTGTSPPQQYF
>-|-|TRBV24-1|TRBJ1-5
TGTGCCACCAGTACCGTGGGTCAGCCCCATCATTTT
CATSTVGQPHHF
>few|-|TRBV2|TRBJ1-5
TGTGCCAGCAGTGATTGGGGCAGAAATCAGCCCCAGCATTTT
CASSDWGRNQPQHF
>-|TRBD2|TRBV12-3/TRBV12-4|TRBJ2-3
TGTGCCAGCAGTCCTAGCGGGAGGTTACTCACAGATACGCAGTATTTT
CASSPSGRLLTDTQYF
>-|TRBD2|TRBV6-1|TRBJ2-3
TGTGCCGGCAGAGGCCGAACTAGCGGCGGAGGCTCAGATACGCAGTATTTT
CAGRGRTSGGGSDTQYF
>many|-|TRBV7-2|TRBJ1-5
TGTGCCAGCAGCTTAGTGGGGGGAGGGAGTCAGCCCCAGCATTTT
CASSLVGGGSQPQHF
>many|TRBD2|TRBV24-1|TRBJ2-7
TGTGCCACCAGTGATCCCGGGACTAGCGGGAACGAGCAGTACTTC
CATSDPGTSGNEQYF
>-|-|TRBV5-1|TRBJ2-1
TGCGCCAGCAGCTTGGTGGTCGGGATTCTGAATGAGCAGTTCTTC
CASSLVVGILNEQFF
>many|TRBD2|TRBV7-2|TRBJ2-1
TGTGCCAGCAGCGGCCGACTAGCGGGAACACATGAGCAGTTCTTC
CASSGRLAGTHEQFF
>-|-|TRBV5-6|TRBJ2-3
TGTGCCAGCAGCCGCGATCCTATCTGCCAATCGCGATATACGCAGTATTTT
CASSRDPICQSRYTQYF
>many|TRBD1|TRBV19|TRBJ2-4
TGTGCCAGTAGTACTCCTACAGGGGCGCTAGCCAAAAACATTCAGTACTTC
CASSTPTGALAKNIQYF
>-|TRBD2|TRBV7-8|TRBJ2-2
TGTGCCAGCAGCTGGACTAGCGGGACCGGGGAGCTGTTTTTT
CASSWTSGTGELFF
>many|-|TRBV15|TRBJ2-2
TGTGCCACCAGTTACGGGGCGAACACCGGGGAGCTGTTTTTT
CATSYGANTGELFF
>once|-|TRBV24-1|TRBJ1-1
TGTGCCACCACTGCAGGGCAAGGCACTGAAGCTTTCTTT
CATTAGQGTEAFF
>many|-|TRBV2|TRBJ2-7
TGTGCCAGCCGTGGTGACCTCTCCTACGAGCAGTACTTC
CASRGDLSYEQYF
>many|-|TRBV7-3|TRBJ2-1
TGTGCCAGCAGCTCGATGACTAGTTCAAATGAGCAGTTCTTC
CASSSMTSSNEQFF
>many|TRBD1|TRBV24-1|TRBJ2-5
TGTGCCACCAGTACGACAGGGGGCGACGAGACCCAGTACTTC
CATSTTGGDETQYF
>-|TRBD2|TRBV11-3|TRBJ2-7
TGTGCCAGCAGCTTAGGGGCTAGCGGGAGGACCCTACCCTACGAGCAGTACTTC
CASSLGASGRTLPYEQYF
>-|TRBD1|TRBV29-1|TRBJ2-5
TGCAGCGTTGAATACGACAGGGGGCGTTCAGAGACCCAGTACTTC
CSVEYDRGRSETQYF
>-|-|TRBV5-4|TRBJ2-7
TGTGCCAGCAGCAACCGGGGCATCCCATACGAGCATTACTTC
CASSNRGIPYEHYF
>-|TRBD1|TRBV11-3|TRBJ1-5
TGTGCCAGCAGCTCCCGCCGGGACAGGGTTGGGGGCAATCAGCCCCAGCATTTT
CASSSRRDRVGGNQPQHF
>-|-|TRBV7-2|TRBJ2-7
TGTGCCAGCACCTTAGGGGACACGATCTCCTACGGGCAGTACTTC
CASTLGDTISYGQYF
>many|-|TRBV18|TRBJ2-7
TGTGCCAGCTCACCGAGCTCGGGTTGGCAGTACTTC
CASSPSSGWQYF
>many|-|TRBV28|TRBJ1-1
TGTGCCAGCAGTGGGGGGTCCTTATCGTTGGCTTTCTTT
CASSGGSLSLAFF
>many|-|TRBV28|TRBJ1-2
TGTGCCACAGCCGGGATAGGAGGCTACACCTTC
CATAGIGGYTF
>once|-|TRBV27|TRBJ2-7
TGTGCCAGCAGTCCCGCTTTGGGCAGGGTGCTATCCTACGAGCAGTACTTC
CASSPALGRVLSYEQYF
>many|TRBD2|TRBV5-1|TRBJ2-3
TGCGCCAGCAGCCTCGCCGCTTTAGCGGGAGGTAGTGATACGCAGTATTTT
CASSLAALAGGSDTQYF
>many|-|TRBV6-1|TRBJ2-3
TGTGCCAGCAGTCTTAGCGCTAGCACAGATACGCAGTATTTT
CASSLSASTDTQYF
>many|-|TRBV29-1|TRBJ2-6
TGCAGCGCTGGCGGGGCCAACGTCCTGACTTTC
CSAGGANVLTF
>many|-|TRBV10-3|TRBJ1-3
TGTGCCACCAGGACAGCCTCTGGAAACACCATATATTTT
CATRTASGNTIYF
>many|TRBD2|TRBV10-3|TRBJ2-7
TGTGCCATCAGTGGGGCTAGCGGTCCCTACGAGCAGTACTTC
CAISGASGPYEQYF
>many|TRBD1|TRBV6-1|TRBJ2-5
TGTGCCAGCAGAGGGACAGGGAAAGAGACCCAGTACTTC
CASRGTGKETQYF
>many|-|TRBV4-1|TRBJ1-1
TGCGCCAGCAGTTTTGCCGGGGACACTGAAGCTTTCTTT
CASSFAGDTEAFF
>many|TRBD2|TRBV19|TRBJ2-1
TGTGCCAGTAGTAAGCCTAGCGGGACTTACAATGAGCAGTTCTTC
CASSKPSGTYNEQFF
>many|-|TRBV18|TRBJ1-1
TGTGCCAGCTCGGCAGGGGCCAGCACTGAAGCTTTCTTT
CASSAGASTEAFF
>-|-|TRBV18|TRBJ2-7
TGTGCCAGCTCACCTGGGGCTAGCCGGGTTTTCTATCAGTACTTC
CASSPGASRVFYQYF
>many|TRBD2|TRBV6-1|TRBJ2-1
TGTGCCAGCAGTGTAGCGGGAGGGCCGAATGAGCAGTTCTTC
CASSVAGGPNEQFF
>many|-|TRBV7-9|TRBJ2-3
TGTGCCAGCACCTTATTCACAGATACGCAGTATTTT
CASTLFTDTQYF